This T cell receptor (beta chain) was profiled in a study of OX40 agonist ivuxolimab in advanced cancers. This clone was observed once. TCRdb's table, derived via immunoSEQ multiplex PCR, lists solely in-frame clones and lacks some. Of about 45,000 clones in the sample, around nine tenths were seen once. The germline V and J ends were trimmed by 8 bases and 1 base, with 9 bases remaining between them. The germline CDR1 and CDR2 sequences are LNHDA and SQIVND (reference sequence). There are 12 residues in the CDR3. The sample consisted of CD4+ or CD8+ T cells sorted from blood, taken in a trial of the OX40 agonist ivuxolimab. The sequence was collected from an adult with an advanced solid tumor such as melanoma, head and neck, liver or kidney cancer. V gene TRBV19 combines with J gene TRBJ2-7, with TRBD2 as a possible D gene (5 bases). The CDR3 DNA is TGTGCCAGTCGGGGTGATTCCTACGAGCAGTACTTC. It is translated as CASRGDSYEQYF.